The source of this T cell receptor beta chain is a study of cytomegalovirus exposure and HLA in healthy donors. Study-level information: There were 350 to 400 genotyped donors. Of these, roughly 80% fell in the genetic ancestry cluster associated with self-reported Caucasian donors.

The CDR3 has 13 amino acids. CDR1 and CDR2 from the germline V gene are SGHTA and FQGTGA. Between the trimmed V and J ends, which lost 5 bases and 6 bases, there was a span of 12 bases. Primers included in the PCR were 60 Vbeta and 13 Jbeta primers. The data were produced by immunoSEQ multiplex PCR, yet TCRdb's version contains in-frame clones alone and is incomplete. The clone table shows fewer than 150,000 clones, with the ten largest holding 2% to 3%. As regards this clone: Its antigen is not known.

The study, taken as a whole, reports: Sequencing likely caused a cluster of highly shared sequence variants. It was reportedly the case that the classifier diagnosed cytomegalovirus status with high specificity and sensitivity.

The sequence derives from a man aged 35 to 55 in good health and CMV-seronegative. Material for sequencing was PBMCs. V is TRBV7-3 and J is TRBJ2-3; D possibly corresponds to TRBD1 (5 bases). This CDR3 reads CASSAQGSDTQYF. The CDR3 coding sequence is TGTGCCAGCAGCGCCCAGGGTTCGGATACGCAGTATTTT.